This entry concerns a single T cell receptor (beta chain). Its antigen remains unknown. The data derive from a study of T cells after yellow fever vaccination. The study's findings and limits: Across the CD4 and CD8 compartments, a small share of clonotypes was present in both. Reappearance after the booster was seen for most primary-vaccination clones, at around 95% CD4 and 80% to 90% CD8.

TCRdb called the 5' RACE reads again in MiXCR, with one record for every CDR3 protein. The sample shows more than 250,000 distinct CDR3 sequences, roughly 7% of them seen only once. Germline CDR1 LNHDA, CDR2 SQIVND (reference sequence). This CDR3 region has 12 residues. V lost 6 bases to trimming and J lost 3 bases, with 6 bases between them. This clonotype was obtained from a man between 18 and 35 years old who received the YFV17D yellow fever vaccine. The chain carries TRBV19 and TRBJ2-1, with unresolved D. Sequences were derived from PBMCs, sampled approximately 47 days after the first yellow fever vaccination. The CDR3, as DNA: TGTGCCAGTAGCCGAAGCTACAATGAGCAGTTCTTC. Amino acids: CASSRSYNEQFF.